Listed here are 21 T cell receptor beta chains from one sample, sequenced in a study of shared clonotypes between healthy human individuals. Profiling relied on immunoSEQ multiplex PCR, and the TCRdb table lists in-frame clones only, not all of them. Of 2 million to 2.5 million clones in the sample, approximately 94% were seen once. Sequencing was done on a sample of naive CD4+ T cells sorted from blood. The subset here: CD45RA+ positively selected. The origin of the receptors is a man aged 18 to 35 in good health.

CDR3 residues: CASSEQGSRETQYF. CDR3 DNA sequence: TGTGCCAGCAGTGAACAGGGTAGCCGGGAGACCCAGTACTTC. The chain uses TRBV2 and TRBJ2-5, with D possibly TRBD1 on 5 matching bases. This CDR3 is 14 amino acids long. The ends were cut back, 2 bases at V and 5 bases at J, with 12 bases in the middle. Germline assignment: CDR1 SNHLY and CDR2 FYNNEI.

The chain carries TRBV28 and TRBJ2-1, with D possibly matching TRBD2 (5 bases). The V end was cut by 2 bases, the J end by 5 bases, with 13 bases between. The germline gives CDR1 MDHEN, CDR2 SYDVKM. The CDR3 sequence is 15 residues long. The CDR3 DNA sequence: TGTGCCAGCAGTTTACCGGGAACCTTAAACAATGAGCAGTTCTTC. This translates into CASSLPGTLNNEQFF.

The genes are TRBV28 and TRBJ2-1; 12 nucleotides agree with TRBD2. CDR3 length: 16 amino acids. V lost 5 bases to trimming and J lost 9 bases; unmatched junction nucleotides: 11. Germline values: CDR1 MDHEN, CDR2 SYDVKM. CDR3 in DNA: TGTGCCAGCAGTACAACTAGCGGGGGGCTCCCCCTTGAGCAGTTCTTC. It codes for CASSTTSGGLPLEQFF.

The chain has TRBV2 and TRBJ1-4, with D possibly being TRBD1 (5 bases). This CDR3 has 16 amino acids. From germline, CDR1 is SNHLY and CDR2 FYNNEI. Trimming pared 3 bases from V and 2 bases from J, leaving 13 bases between. This chain's CDR3 is CASSEDIYGTNEKLFF. CDR3 DNA sequence: TGTGCCAGCAGTGAGGACATTTATGGTACTAATGAAAAACTGTTTTTT.

As DNA, the CDR3 is TGTGCCAGCAGAGAACAGGGGGCAGGTTCACCCCTCCACTTT. Translation gives CASREQGAGSPLHF. This chain uses TRBV6-5 with TRBJ1-6; 9 bases agree with TRBD1. Germline-derived CDR1 and CDR2 are MNHEY and SVGAGI. The V segment lost 6 bases and the J segment 9 bases; nucleotides outside the gene matches: 6. This CDR3 has 14 residues.

The genes are TRBV6-6 and TRBJ1-6; a weak D match, TRBD1 (5 bases). V dropped 7 bases and J dropped 10 bases, with 23 bases sitting between them. This CDR3 is 16 amino acids long. Germline-derived CDR1 and CDR2 are MNHNY and SVGAGI (reference sequence). The CDR3 DNA reads as TGTGCCAGCACCGAAAGCAAGAGGGGATCGTACTCACCCCTCCACTTT. It yields the protein CASTESKRGSYSPLHF.

The count of this clone is one. The V call is TRBV5-1, the J call TRBJ2-2; TRBD1 matches at 8 bases. After removal of 0 bases from V and 7 bases from J, the junction contained 5 bases not matched to a gene. The germline CDR1 and CDR2 sequences are SGHRS and YFSETQ. This CDR3 spans 15 amino acids. The CDR3 loop reads CASSLVTGDIGELFF. As DNA, the CDR3 is TGCGCCAGCAGCTTGGTGACAGGGGATATCGGGGAGCTGTTTTTT.

This clone has just one count. V and J are TRBV19 and TRBJ2-6; 9 nucleotides align to TRBD2. The CDR3 runs 16 residues. Germline CDR1 LNHDA, CDR2 SQIVND (reference sequence). V was pared by 4 bases and J by 1 base, with 2 bases of the junction left unmatched. CDR3 sequence: CASSKREVSGANVLTF. The DNA of the CDR3 is TGTGCCAGTAGTAAGCGGGAGGTATCTGGGGCCAACGTCCTGACTTTC. The full variable domain, completed using reference TRBV19 and TRBJ2-6, is DGGITQSPKYLFRKEGQNVTLSCEQNLNHDAMYWYRQDPGQGLRLIYYSQIVNDFQKGDIAEGYSVSREKKESFPLTVTSAQKNPTAFYLCASSKREVSGANVLTFGAGSRLTVL.

The chain uses TRBV5-1 and TRBJ1-3; D is perhaps TRBD1 (5 bases). Germline V CDR1 and CDR2: SGHRS, YFSETQ. V lost 4 bases and J 2 bases, leaving 13 bases between the germline ends. This CDR3 comprises 15 residues. The CDR3 sequence: CASSQNGGAGNTIYF. The CDR3 nucleotides read TGCGCCAGCAGCCAAAACGGGGGAGCTGGAAACACCATATATTTT.

The chain employs TRBV5-4 and TRBJ2-6, with 9 positions matching TRBD1. The V segment lost 2 bases and the J segment 0 bases; nucleotides outside the gene matches: 6. The V gene's germline CDR1 is SGHNT and CDR2 YYREEE (reference sequence). This CDR3 is built from 18 residues. CDR3 protein: CASSFGQGFYSGANVLTF. In DNA form, the CDR3 reads TGTGCCAGCAGCTTTGGACAGGGGTTCTACTCTGGGGCCAACGTCCTGACTTTC.

Only one count was recorded for this clone. The chain joins TRBV27 to TRBJ2-2; TRBD2 agrees at 11 bases. V lost 8 bases to trimming and J lost 0 bases; unmatched junction nucleotides: 2. CDR1 is MNHEY, CDR2 SMNVEV, per germline (reference sequence). CDR3 length: 15 amino acids. The CDR3: CASSTSGANTGELFF. CDR3 DNA: TGTGCCAGCTCGACTAGCGGGGCGAACACCGGGGAGCTGTTTTTT.

This clone was seen once. The genes are TRBV28 and TRBJ2-4, with TRBD2 matching 9 bases. The CDR3 is 16 residues long. Trimming at V came to 8 bases and at J to 3 bases, leaving 11 bases not matched to a gene. Germline CDR1 MDHEN, CDR2 SYDVKM. In nucleotides, the CDR3 is TGTGCCAGCGGGGCGGAATTAGCGGGGGTCAAAAACATTCAGTACTTC. Amino acid sequence: CASGAELAGVKNIQYF.

The CDR3 DNA is TGTGCCAGCAGCGTAGCGACAGGGAACTCTGGAAACACCATATATTTT. Its translation: CASSVATGNSGNTIYF. This chain uses TRBV9 with TRBJ1-3; 7 bases match TRBD1. With V trimmed by 0 bases and J by 0 bases, 3 bases remained unmatched. The CDR3 has 16 amino acids. CDR1 and CDR2 (germline): SGDLS, YYNGEE.

This chain joins TRBV5-6 and TRBJ1-1; 7 nucleotides line up with TRBD1. The CDR3 covers 13 residues. Germline V gene data show CDR1 as SGHDT and CDR2 as YYEEEE. V dropped 0 bases and J dropped 10; count of bases not matched to a gene: 6. The CDR3 region is CASSLGDSQGAFF. The CDR3 DNA follows: TGTGCCAGCAGCTTGGGGGACAGTCAGGGAGCTTTCTTT.

This clone appeared a single time. The J gene is TRBJ1-5, the V gene TRBV2; 8 bases line up with TRBD1. Per germline, CDR1 SNHLY and CDR2 FYNNEI. The CDR3 loop spans 14 amino acids. The V gene end was trimmed by 4 bases and the J gene end by 7 bases; junction bases not matched to a gene: 6. The CDR3 protein is CASSGETGAQPQHF. For the CDR3, the DNA is TGTGCCAGCAGTGGGGAGACAGGGGCCCAGCCCCAGCATTTT.

J is TRBJ2-7 and V is TRBV2; D perhaps matches TRBD1 (5 bases). This CDR3 spans 15 amino acids. Germline V gene sequence: CDR1 SNHLY, CDR2 FYNNEI. Trimming took 8 bases from V and 4 from J, leaving 21 bases between them. CDR3 in amino acids: CASGTQVPSGYEQYF. Here the CDR3 DNA reads TGTGCCAGCGGAACACAGGTACCTTCTGGATACGAGCAGTACTTC. Looking up the rest from reference TRBV2 and TRBJ2-7 gives the full variable domain: EPEVTQTPSHQVTQMGQEVILRCVPISNHLYFYWYRQILGQKVEFLVSFYNNEISEKSEIFDDQFSVERPDGSNFTLKIRSTKLEDSAMYFCASGTQVPSGYEQYFGPGTRLTVT.

This chain links TRBV7-2 with TRBJ2-2; unclear D gene. Germline CDR1 and CDR2: SGHTA and FQGNSA. The V end was cut by 0 bases, the J end by 9 bases, with 11 bases between. The CDR3 is 14 amino acids. The CDR3 bases are TGTGCCAGCAGCTTAGCGGCCATCCAACGGGAGCTGTTTTTT. Its protein is CASSLAAIQRELFF.

The chain employs TRBV29-1 and TRBJ2-3; 8 bases are shared with TRBD1. The CDR3 loop spans 16 amino acids. The germline V gene encodes CDR1 SQVTM and CDR2 ANQGSEA. V lost 0 bases to trimming and J lost 6 bases; unmatched junction nucleotides: 11. DNA for the CDR3: TGCAGCGTTGAAGAATGGCGGACAGGGCTACTCGATACGCAGTATTTT. It translates to CSVEEWRTGLLDTQYF.

This clone was picked up a small number of times. The rearrangement joins TRBV10-1 to TRBJ2-1; 7 nucleotides line up with TRBD2. CDR1 and CDR2 from the germline V gene are WNHNN and SYGVQD (reference sequence). The CDR3 is made up of 15 amino acids. Unmatched junction bases numbered 3, after V lost 3 bases and J lost 1 base. CDR3 nucleotides: TGCGCCAGCAGTGATCTGGGAGGGTCCTACAATGAGCAGTTCTTC. Amino acids: CASSDLGGSYNEQFF.

Concerning this clone itself: At one of its ends the junction is not consistent with the germline gene, which may arise from a read error. This chain joins TRBV11-3 and TRBJ1-2; 9 bases fit TRBD1. The CDR3 length is 14 residues. Germline CDR1 and CDR2: SGHNT and YENEEA. This CDR3 is CASSLEQGARGYTF. In DNA, the CDR3 is TGTGCCAGCAGCCTAGAACAGGGGGCACGGGGCTACACCTTC.

This clone is a singleton in its sample. This chain uses TRBV18 with TRBJ2-7, with D perhaps TRBD2 (6 bases). V was cut by 5 bases and J by 0 bases, with 14 bases left in between. The CDR3 is 15 amino acids. Germline assignment: CDR1 KGHSH and CDR2 LQKENI. CDR3 in DNA: TGTGCCAGCTCAGTCGGACTAACCCACTCCTACGAGCAGTACTTC. It yields the protein CASSVGLTHSYEQYF.